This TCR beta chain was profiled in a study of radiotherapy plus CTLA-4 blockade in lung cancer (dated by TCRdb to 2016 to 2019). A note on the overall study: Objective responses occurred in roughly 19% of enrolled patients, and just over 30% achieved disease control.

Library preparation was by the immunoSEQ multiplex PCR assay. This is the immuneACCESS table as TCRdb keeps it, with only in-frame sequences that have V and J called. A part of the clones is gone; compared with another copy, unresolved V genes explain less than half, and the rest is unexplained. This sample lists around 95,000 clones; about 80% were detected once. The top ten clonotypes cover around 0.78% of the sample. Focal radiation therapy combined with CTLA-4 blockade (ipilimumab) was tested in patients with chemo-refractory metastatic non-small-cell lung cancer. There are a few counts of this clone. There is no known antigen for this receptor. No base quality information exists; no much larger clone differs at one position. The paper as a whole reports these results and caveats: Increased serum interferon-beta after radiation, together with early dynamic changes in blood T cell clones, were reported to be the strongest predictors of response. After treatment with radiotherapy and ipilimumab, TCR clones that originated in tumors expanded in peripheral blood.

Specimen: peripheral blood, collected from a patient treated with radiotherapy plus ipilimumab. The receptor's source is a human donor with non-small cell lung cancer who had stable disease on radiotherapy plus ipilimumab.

The CDR3 has the sequence CASSGGPEDTQYF. The sequence in DNA is TGTGCCAGCAGTGGTGGACCCGAAGATACGCAGTATTTT. The V gene is TRBV6-4 and the J gene is TRBJ2-3; a confident D gene designation cannot be given. From cysteine to phenylalanine, the CDR3 is 13 amino acids long. Only the CDR3 DNA is retained, 39 bases long and in frame from the first base. CDR1 and CDR2 are drawn from the germline V gene: MRHNA, SNTAGT. Cut back by 4 bases and 5 bases, the V and J ends lie 10 bases apart.